This entry lists 30 T cell receptor beta chains sequenced from one sample in a study of cytomegalovirus exposure and HLA in healthy donors. Profiled with immunoSEQ multiplex PCR; TCRdb holds only in-frame clones, not every one. Of 55,000 to 75,000 clones in the sample, 90% to 95% are singletons; the top ten hold about 4.1%. The source material was PBMCs. The receptors stem from a man aged 18 to 29 in good health and CMV-seropositive.

CDR3 loop: CASSLIPNQPQHF. Written as DNA, the CDR3 is TGTGCCAGCAGTTTAATCCCGAATCAGCCCCAGCATTTT. The rearrangement links TRBV27 to TRBJ1-5; unclear D gene. V lost 2 bases and J lost 4, with 6 bases in between. From germline, CDR1 is MNHEY and CDR2 SMNVEV (reference sequence). The CDR3 has 13 residues.

The V gene is TRBV6-4, the J gene TRBJ2-2; the match to TRBD1 covers 8 bases. The CDR3 spans 16 residues. CDR1 and CDR2 (germline): MRHNA, SNTAGT. After removal of 3 bases from V and 4 bases from J, the junction contained 7 bases not matched to a gene. The CDR3 bases are TGTGCCAGCAGTGAACAGGGGGGCCCGGGCACCGGGGAGCTGTTTTTT. Translated: CASSEQGGPGTGELFF.

This rearrangement joins TRBV7-9 to TRBJ1-5; D is ambiguous. Germline-derived CDR1 and CDR2 are SEHNR and FQNEAQ (reference sequence). CDR3 length: 13 amino acids. With 5 bases removed from V and 4 bases from J, the gap between germline ends came to 9 bases. CDR3 region: CASSMNGNQPQHF. Written as DNA, the CDR3 is TGTGCCAGCAGCATGAACGGGAATCAGCCCCAGCATTTT.

The chain is built from TRBV6-4 and TRBJ2-1; TRBD1 matches at 9 bases. Trimming removed 3 bases from V and 7 bases from J; junction bases left unmatched: 7. The V gene's germline CDR1 is MRHNA and CDR2 SNTAGT. This CDR3 contains 15 residues. The CDR3 is CASSEGGQGSNEQFF. In DNA form, the CDR3 reads TGTGCCAGCAGTGAGGGGGGACAGGGCTCTAATGAGCAGTTCTTC.

This CDR3 is CASSLAPLAAYNEQFF. For the CDR3, the DNA is TGTGCCAGCAGCTTAGCCCCCCTAGCGGCCTACAATGAGCAGTTCTTC. The chain employs TRBV7-2 and TRBJ2-1, with 7 nucleotides matching TRBD2. Per the germline V gene, CDR1 is SGHTA and CDR2 is FQGNSA. Trimming took 0 bases from V and 2 from J; bases not matched to a gene: 4. The CDR3 has 16 amino acids.

This clone occurred a few times. The chain couples TRBV15 to TRBJ2-7; 9 positions agree with TRBD1. The CDR3 extends over 17 amino acids. With 1 base clipped from V and 0 bases from J, the junction kept 7 bases outside the gene matches. The germline gives CDR1 LNHNV, CDR2 YYDKDF (reference sequence). CDR3 sequence (DNA): TGTGCCACCAGCAGAGCTCAGGGGGACAGGGTCTCCTACGAGCAGTACTTC. The encoded protein is CATSRAQGDRVSYEQYF.

The chain carries TRBV11-2 and TRBJ2-7; D may be TRBD2 (5 bases). CDR1 and CDR2 (germline): SGHAT, FQNNGV. Trimming took 5 bases from V and 3 from J, leaving 11 bases between them. The CDR3 loop spans 13 amino acids. Here the CDR3 DNA reads TGTGCCAGCAGCGGAGGACCCGACTACGAGCAGTACTTC. Its translation: CASSGGPDYEQYF. Variable domain in full (rest from reference TRBV11-2 and TRBJ2-7): EAGVAQSPRYKIIEKRQSVAFWCNPISGHATLYWYQQILGQGPKLLIQFQNNGVVDDSQLPKDRFSAERLKGVDSTLKIQPAKLEDSAVYLCASSGGPDYEQYFGPGTRLTVT.

The CDR3 DNA reads as TGTGCCAGCAGCTGGGGGGGGAATGAAAAACTGTTTTTT. This encodes CASSWGGNEKLFF. The chain combines TRBV11-2 with TRBJ1-4; D is possibly TRBD1 (5 bases). The CDR3 has 13 residues. CDR1 is SGHAT and CDR2 is FQNNGV in the germline V gene. V shed 4 bases and J shed 5 bases, with 8 bases lying between them.

This CDR3 reads CASSLQGSNQPQHF. As DNA, the CDR3 is TGTGCCAGCAGCTTACAGGGAAGCAATCAGCCCCAGCATTTT. The V call is TRBV7-2, the J call TRBJ1-5, with D possibly TRBD1 on 5 matching bases. Trimming left V 2 bases short and J 1 base short, with 6 bases between. This CDR3 is built from 14 residues. The germline V gene has CDR1 SGHTA and CDR2 FQGNSA.

This chain joins TRBV9 and TRBJ2-3; 7 bases match TRBD2. This CDR3 is built from 17 residues. Germline assignment: CDR1 SGDLS and CDR2 YYNGEE. The trim removed 3 bases at V and 2 bases at J, leaving 12 bases unmatched. The CDR3 DNA reads as TGTGCCAGCAGCGCTCACCCCCAGCGGGGATCCACAGATACGCAGTATTTT. It specifies CASSAHPQRGSTDTQYF.

The J gene is TRBJ2-7, the V gene TRBV14; possible D gene TRBD1, 5 bases. V gave up 5 bases and J gave up 4 bases, with 9 bases separating them. This CDR3 comprises 12 residues. Germline lookup yields CDR1 SGHDN and CDR2 FVKESK. CDR3 bases: TGTGCCAGCAGCTCTCAGGGTTACGAGCAGTACTTC. As protein: CASSSQGYEQYF.

This clone was seen once. This sequence joins TRBV5-1 and TRBJ1-3, with D possibly matching TRBD1 (5 bases). The CDR3 runs 16 residues. V was shortened by 0 bases and J by 0 bases, with 10 bases between the two germline ends. Per the germline V gene, CDR1 is SGHRS and CDR2 is YFSETQ. The CDR3 is CASSLDRGGSGNTIYF. The CDR3 coding sequence is TGCGCCAGCAGCTTGGACCGGGGGGGCTCTGGAAACACCATATATTTT.

The chain links TRBV7-2 to TRBJ2-3, with no clear D. Germline V lookup: CDR1 SGHTA, CDR2 FQGNSA. This CDR3 has 11 amino acids. The V gene lost 2 bases and the J gene lost 6 bases, with 3 bases spanning the gap. CDR3 amino acids: CASSLQDTQYF. CDR3 DNA sequence: TGTGCCAGCAGCTTACAGGATACGCAGTATTTT. The whole variable domain, filled in from reference TRBV7-2 and TRBJ2-3, reads GAGVSQSPSNKVTEKGKDVELRCDPISGHTALYWYRQSLGQGLEFLIYFQGNSAPDKSGLPSDRFSAERTGGSVSTLTIQRTQQEDSAVYLCASSLQDTQYFGPGTRLTVL.

The chain employs TRBV19 and TRBJ2-7, with 7 bases identical to TRBD1. CDR1 and CDR2 (germline): LNHDA, SQIVND (reference sequence). J gave up 0 bases and V 5 bases, and 4 bases lay outside the gene matches. CDR3 length equals 14 residues. The CDR3 nucleotides are TGTGCCAGTAGTCCTCGGGACAGCTCCTACGAGCAGTACTTC. It is translated as CASSPRDSSYEQYF.

The chain links TRBV5-5 to TRBJ1-4, with 7 bases matching TRBD1. Per the germline V gene, CDR1 is SGHKS and CDR2 is YYEKEE (reference sequence). V lost 3 bases and J lost 8; bases outside the gene matches: 4. The CDR3 covers 13 residues. Here the CDR3 reads CASSSGTVEKLFF. For the CDR3, the DNA is TGTGCCAGCAGCTCCGGGACAGTCGAAAAACTGTTTTTT.

This clone rates as medium-sized. The chain uses TRBV19 and TRBJ1-4; 12 bases fit TRBD1. From germline, CDR1 is LNHDA and CDR2 SQIVND (reference sequence). J lost 9 bases, V lost 7 bases, and 12 bases had no gene match. This CDR3 comprises 16 residues. CDR3 nucleotides: TGTGCCAGTAACCCCTCAGGGACAGGGGGCGTGAAAAAACTGTTTTTT. Protein product: CASNPSGTGGVKKLFF.

The chain uses TRBV10-1 and TRBJ2-2; no clear D. The ends were cut back, 3 bases at V and 5 bases at J, with 19 bases in the middle. The CDR3 contains 17 residues. Germline-derived CDR1 and CDR2 are WNHNN and SYGVQD (reference sequence). CDR3 loop: CASSDSVGLLGTGELFF. The CDR3 bases are TGCGCCAGCAGTGATTCCGTGGGTCTCCTCGGGACCGGGGAGCTGTTTTTT.

The rearrangement links TRBV25-1 to TRBJ1-2, with D possibly matching TRBD1 (6 bases). CDR1 is MGHDK, CDR2 SYGVNS, per germline. Trimming removed 3 bases from V and 4 bases from J, with 15 bases in between. This CDR3 has 15 residues. The CDR3 reads CASSDGGARGYGYTF. CDR3 DNA: TGTGCCAGCAGTGACGGGGGGGCCCGCGGCTATGGCTACACCTTC.

The chain has TRBV6-6 and TRBJ2-2; D possibly corresponds to TRBD2 (5 bases). CDR3 length equals 13 residues. Germline V gene data show CDR1 as MNHNY and CDR2 as SVGAGI (reference sequence). With 4 bases removed from V and 11 bases from J, the gap between germline ends came to 14 bases. The CDR3 protein is CASSFDGSSELFF. The CDR3 DNA reads TGTGCCAGCAGTTTTGATGGGAGTTCTGAGCTGTTTTTT.

The J gene is TRBJ1-5, the V gene TRBV11-3; D is undetermined. Trimming cost V 2 bases and J 0 bases, with 11 bases left between them. Looked up from germline, CDR1 is SGHNT and CDR2 is YENEEA. CDR3 length: 16 amino acids. For the CDR3, the DNA is TGTGCCAGCAGCTTATACACCGCCCATAGCAATCAGCCCCAGCATTTT. As protein: CASSLYTAHSNQPQHF.

The chain is built from TRBV7-6 and TRBJ2-1, with TRBD2 as a possible D gene (5 bases). This CDR3 spans 15 amino acids. Germline V gene lookup returns CDR1 SGHVS and CDR2 FNYEAQ. The V and J ends lost 5 bases and 0 bases respectively, with 11 bases between them. The CDR3 spells CASSNSGSSYNEQFF. For the CDR3, the DNA is TGTGCCAGCAGCAACAGCGGCTCCTCCTACAATGAGCAGTTCTTC.

Here the CDR3 DNA reads TGTGCCAGCAGTCCCCCCCGGGACAGACCCCATTTT. It codes for CASSPPRDRPHF. The chain is built from TRBV28 and TRBJ1-5; 7 positions agree with TRBD1. The CDR3 length is 12 residues. V was pared by 5 bases and J by 16 bases, with 11 bases of the junction left unmatched. CDR1 is MDHEN, CDR2 SYDVKM, per germline.

V usage is TRBV27 and J usage is TRBJ1-6; perhaps TRBD1 as D (5 bases). This CDR3 spans 12 amino acids. The ends were cut back, 7 bases at V and 8 bases at J, with 9 bases in the middle. Looked up from germline, CDR1 is MNHEY and CDR2 is SMNVEV (reference sequence). The chain's CDR3 is CASTQGDSPLHF. The CDR3 coding sequence is TGTGCCAGCACCCAAGGGGATTCACCCCTCCACTTT.

This chain connects TRBV6-6 to TRBJ2-7; 9 bases are a match to TRBD2. The CDR3 runs 12 residues. Germline loops: CDR1 MNHNY, CDR2 SVGAGI (reference sequence). V was clipped by 8 bases and J by 2 bases; unmatched bases: 1. CDR3 in amino acids: CASASGTYEQYF. The CDR3 DNA reads TGTGCCAGCGCTAGCGGGACCTACGAGCAGTACTTC.

The V and J genes are TRBV18 and TRBJ1-4, with 7 bases identical to TRBD1. Germline V gene sequence: CDR1 KGHSH, CDR2 LQKENI. The CDR3 runs to 17 residues. J gave up 4 bases and V 2 bases, and 10 bases lay outside the gene matches. For the CDR3, the DNA is TGTGCCAGCTCACCAGGGACAGCTGAGTGGCGTAATGAAAAACTGTTTTTT. This codes for CASSPGTAEWRNEKLFF.

This clone was recorded once. The V and J genes are TRBV14 and TRBJ1-3, with D uncertain. The CDR3 is made up of 14 amino acids. CDR1 SGHDN and CDR2 FVKESK come from the germline V gene. Trimming left V 4 bases short and J 4 bases short, with 11 bases between. CDR3 amino acids: CASSPTFSGNTIYF. CDR3 bases: TGTGCCAGCAGCCCAACATTTTCCGGAAACACCATATATTTT.

The chain employs TRBV6-6 and TRBJ2-5; D is unresolved. The V end lost 5 bases, the J end lost 5 bases, and 9 bases lay between the germline ends. This CDR3 has 12 amino acids. Germline assignment: CDR1 MNHNY and CDR2 SVGAGI (reference sequence). CDR3 in amino acids: CASSPETETQYF. The CDR3 coding sequence is TGTGCCAGCAGTCCAGAAACCGAGACCCAGTACTTC.

This rearrangement joins TRBV7-3 to TRBJ2-7, with D perhaps matching TRBD2 (7 bases). Germline-derived CDR1 and CDR2 are SGHTA and FQGTGA. V lost 5 bases to trimming and J lost 4 bases, with 18 bases between them. This CDR3 spans 15 amino acids. CDR3 protein: CASSPWSGGRYEQYF. The CDR3 bases are TGTGCCAGCAGCCCCTGGTCGGGGGGCCGTTACGAGCAGTACTTC.

The chain employs TRBV7-9 and TRBJ1-1; no reliable D call. The ends were cut back, 4 bases at V and 0 bases at J, with 15 bases in the middle. CDR1 SEHNR and CDR2 FQNEAQ come from the germline V gene (reference sequence). CDR3 length: 16 amino acids. The CDR3 sequence is CASSSSTTWLNTEAFF. The CDR3 bases are TGTGCCAGCAGCTCGTCGACTACATGGTTGAACACTGAAGCTTTCTTT.

The CDR3 nucleotides read TGTGCTAGTGGTTTGGGGGTAGACTGGGGCGTGGGAGAGACCCAGTACTTC. Translation gives CASGLGVDWGVGETQYF. V is TRBV12-5 and J is TRBJ2-5, with TRBD1 as a possible D gene (5 bases). This CDR3 spans 17 amino acids. Trimming took 1 base from V and 4 from J, leaving 19 bases between them. Germline V gives CDR1 LGHNT, CDR2 FRNRAP.